This TCR beta chain appears in the sequencing data of a study of post-analysis software for immune sequencing data. Study information: The patients showed relapsing-remitting, secondary progressive and progressive-relapsing multiple sclerosis courses. Study-wide points: When compared against controls, multiple sclerosis patients showed significantly lower normalized Chao1 diversity. Samples from one preparation batch, clustered by F measure, grouped strongly together.

The table lists this clonotype with a few counts. Its antigen is not identified. Unique molecular identifiers were present in the TCR beta cDNA libraries. The source material, about 0.9 to 11 million T cells, gave rise to roughly 500,000 cDNA molecules. TCRdb called the PCR reads again in MiXCR, with one record for every CDR3 protein. Among approximately 730,000 distinct CDR3 sequences, roughly 29% were seen once, and the ten largest hold about 0.5%. This receptor was obtained from a girl aged 5-17 years with multiple sclerosis. Material for sequencing was blood.

CDR3: CASSAPPGTDTQYF. Written as DNA, the CDR3 is TGTGCCAGCAGCGCCCCCCCTGGCACAGATACGCAGTATTTT. The chain joins TRBV7-2 to TRBJ2-3, with D unclear. The length of the CDR3 is 14 residues. Trimming shortened V by 5 bases and J by 1 base, and 10 bases separated the two germline ends. Germline CDR1 is SGHTA and CDR2 is FQGNSA.